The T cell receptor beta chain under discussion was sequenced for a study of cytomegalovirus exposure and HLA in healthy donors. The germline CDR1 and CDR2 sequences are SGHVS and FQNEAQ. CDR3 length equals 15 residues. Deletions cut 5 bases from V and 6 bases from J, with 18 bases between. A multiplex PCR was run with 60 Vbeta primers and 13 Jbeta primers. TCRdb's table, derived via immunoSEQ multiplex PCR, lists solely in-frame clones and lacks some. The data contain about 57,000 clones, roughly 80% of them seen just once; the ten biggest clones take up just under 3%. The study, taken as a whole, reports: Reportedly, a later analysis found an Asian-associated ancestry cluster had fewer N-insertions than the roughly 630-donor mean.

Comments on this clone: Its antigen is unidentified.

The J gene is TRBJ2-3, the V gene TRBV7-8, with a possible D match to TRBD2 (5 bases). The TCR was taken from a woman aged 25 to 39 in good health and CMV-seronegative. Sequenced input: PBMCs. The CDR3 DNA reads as TGTGCCAGCAGCGAAGACAAGGTCGGGGTTGATACGCAGTATTTT. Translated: CASSEDKVGVDTQYF.